A selection of T cell receptor beta chains follows, all from one sample in a study of STAT5B mutations in CD4+ large granular lymphocyte leukemia. Some clones are missing from TCRdb's copy, which holds only in-frame ones; the method was immunoSEQ multiplex PCR. This sample yields about 31,000 clones, of which about two thirds are seen a single time; around 1.1% belongs to the top ten. The sequenced sample consisted of CD4+ T cells from blood buffy coats. Every receptor here comes from a human donor in good health. Each CDR3 is given with its conserved first and last residue. A D gene is named only where the DNA matches it firmly. Clone size, where shown, is once, few, many, or a class for clones that have expanded.

j_call d_call v_call clone_size cdr3_aa cdr3_nt
TRBJ2-1 TRBD2 TRBV5-1 NA CASSTRTSGGAGFNNEQFF TGCGCCAGCAGCACCCGGACTAGCGGGGGGGCAGGGTTTAACAATGAGCAGTTCTTC
TRBJ1-4 TRBD1 TRBV19 NA CASSIGGQATNEKLFF TGTGCCAGTAGTATAGGAGGACAGGCAACTAATGAAAAACTGTTTTTT
TRBJ2-2 TRBD2 TRBV5-1 NA CATRPAGAAGELFF TGCGCCACCCGACCCGCGGGAGCTGCCGGGGAGCTGTTTTTT
TRBJ2-4 TRBD2 TRBV5-1 NA CASSFGVASGGAGKNIQYF TGCGCCAGCAGCTTCGGCGTGGCTAGCGGGGGGGCAGGCAAAAACATTCAGTACTTC
TRBJ2-2 NA TRBV19 once CATVGWGASFTGELFF TGTGCCACCGTAGGGTGGGGCGCGTCTTTCACCGGGGAGCTGTTTTTT
TRBJ2-4 NA TRBV29-1 NA CSVPGAGKNIQYF TGCAGCGTCCCGGGCGCGGGGAAAAACATTCAGTACTTC
TRBJ2-3 TRBD1 TRBV7-2 NA CASSRQGTDTQYF TGTGCCAGCAGCCGACAGGGGACAGATACGCAGTATTTT
TRBJ2-3 TRBD2 TRBV5-1 NA CASSRTGLAGGADTQYF TGCGCCAGCAGCCGAACCGGACTAGCGGGGGGTGCAGATACGCAGTATTTT
TRBJ1-3 NA TRBV7-8 once CASSLAKARGNTIYF TGTGCCAGCAGCTTAGCGAAGGCGAGGGGAAACACCATATATTTT
TRBJ1-2 NA TRBV5-5 NA CASSLDTNGYTF TGTGCCAGCAGCTTGGACACCAATGGCTACACCTTC
TRBJ1-1 NA TRBV7-2 NA CASSLVPHVTEAFF TGTGCCAGCAGCTTAGTCCCCCATGTAACTGAAGCTTTCTTT
TRBJ2-3 NA TRBV7-8 NA CASSLANYRGDTQYF TGTGCCAGCAGCTTAGCTAACTACCGCGGAGATACGCAGTATTTT
TRBJ1-2 TRBD1 TRBV7-2 few CASSPGAGTGAYGYTF TGTGCCAGCAGCCCTGGGGCGGGGACAGGGGCCTATGGCTACACCTTC
TRBJ1-1 NA TRBV6-5 NA CASSYSWKGSTEAFF TGTGCCAGCAGTTACTCGTGGAAGGGTTCAACTGAAGCTTTCTTT
TRBJ2-5 NA TRBV5-6 NA CASSLAAGLKETQYF TGTGCCAGCAGCTTGGCGGCGGGGCTCAAGGAGACCCAGTACTTC
TRBJ2-6 TRBD1 TRBV19 few CASSDGTGGSGANVLTF TGTGCCAGTAGTGACGGGACAGGGGGCTCTGGGGCCAACGTCCTGACTTTC
TRBJ2-3 TRBD1 TRBV11-2 NA CASSLGRGIGTDTQYF TGTGCCAGCAGCTTGGGCAGGGGGATCGGCACAGATACGCAGTATTTT
TRBJ1-5 NA TRBV21-1 NA CASSKGDRGLQPQHF TGTGCCAGCAGCAAAGGGGACAGGGGGTTACAGCCCCAGCATTTT
TRBJ1-2 NA TRBV5-1 few CASSLAPPANYGYTF TGCGCCAGCAGCTTGGCACCACCAGCTAACTATGGCTACACCTTC
TRBJ2-3 NA TRBV15 NA CATSRQGSDTQYF TGTGCCACCAGCCGGCAGGGGTCAGATACGCAGTATTTT
TRBJ1-4 NA TRBV5-5 once CASSSRGGGGNEKLFF TGTGCCAGCAGCTCCAGGGGAGGGGGAGGGAATGAAAAACTGTTTTTT
TRBJ2-5 TRBD1 TRBV28 NA CASSLSDRRETQYF TGTGCCAGCAGTTTGTCGGACAGGCGAGAGACCCAGTACTTC
TRBJ1-3 NA TRBV5-1 NA CASSSGTSSGNTIYF TGCGCCAGCAGCTCGGGGACTAGCTCTGGAAACACCATATATTTT
TRBJ1-5 NA TRBV6-1 NA CASSGLQGYSNQPQHF TGTGCCAGCAGTGGCCTACAAGGATATAGCAATCAGCCCCAGCATTTT
TRBJ1-1 NA TRBV6-5 NA CASSYDTEAFF TGTGCCAGCAGTTACGACACTGAAGCTTTCTTT
TRBJ1-6 NA TRBV5-6 NA CASSLRSFSYNSPLHF TGTGCCAGCAGCTTAAGGTCGTTCTCCTATAATTCACCCCTCCACTTT
TRBJ2-5 NA TRBV11-2 NA CASSLVVSGGGAETQYF TGTGCCAGCAGCTTAGTAGTCTCCGGGGGAGGAGCGGAGACCCAGTACTTC
TRBJ1-2 NA TRBV6-6 NA CASSYLGGTNYGYTF TGTGCCAGCAGTTACCTGGGGGGCACTAACTATGGCTACACCTTC
TRBJ1-4 NA TRBV18 NA CASSRLGRANEKLFF TGTGCCAGCTCACGCCTAGGGAGGGCTAATGAAAAACTGTTTTTT
TRBJ1-1 NA TRBV7-2 NA CASSRGRATEAFF TGTGCCAGCAGCCGAGGGAGGGCCACTGAAGCTTTCTTT
TRBJ2-3 TRBD2 TRBV11-3 few CASSRGTSGRSDTQYF TGTGCCAGCAGCCGAGGGACTAGCGGGAGATCAGATACGCAGTATTTT
TRBJ1-1 NA TRBV11-2 NA CASSLDQEGVAFF TGTGCCAGCAGCTTAGATCAGGAGGGTGTGGCTTTCTTT
TRBJ2-7 NA TRBV2 few CASRSAGTAYEQYF TGTGCCAGCAGGTCCGCAGGAACTGCCTACGAGCAGTACTTC
TRBJ1-1 NA TRBV28 NA CASRLGQTEAFF TGTGCCAGCCGCCTAGGACAGACTGAAGCTTTCTTT
TRBJ2-1 NA TRBV6-5 once CASSYTYRRNEQFF TGTGCCAGCAGTTACACCTACCGGCGCAATGAGCAGTTCTTC
TRBJ1-1 NA TRBV11-2 NA CASSRAWVWTNTEAFF TGTGCCAGCAGCCGGGCTTGGGTCTGGACGAACACTGAAGCTTTCTTT
TRBJ2-5 NA TRBV5-6 NA CASTVRAGTETQYF TGTGCCAGCACCGTGCGGGCAGGGACAGAGACCCAGTACTTC
TRBJ2-7 TRBD2 TRBV11-3 NA CASSLEMAGGPRTYEQYF TGTGCCAGCAGCTTAGAGATGGCGGGAGGGCCTCGGACCTACGAGCAGTACTTC
TRBJ1-1 NA TRBV4-1 few CASSQGTVQARAFF TGCGCCAGCAGCCAAGGGACAGTTCAAGCGCGAGCTTTCTTT
TRBJ2-1 NA TRBV5-4 NA CASSRDPYNEQFF TGTGCCAGCAGCAGGGACCCTTACAATGAGCAGTTCTTC
TRBJ2-5 NA TRBV5-6 NA CASSFPGANRETQYF TGTGCCAGCAGCTTCCCGGGGGCGAACCGAGAGACCCAGTACTTC
TRBJ2-7 NA TRBV7-8 NA CASSFRGGRMTSYEQYF TGTGCCAGCAGCTTCAGGGGGGGTCGAATGACCTCCTACGAGCAGTACTTC
TRBJ1-1 NA TRBV6-1 few CASSERKGGITEAFF TGTGCCAGCAGTGAAAGGAAGGGAGGGATCACTGAAGCTTTCTTT
TRBJ2-3 NA TRBV4-3 once CASSLTGGTDTQYF TGCGCCAGCAGCCTGACCGGGGGCACAGATACGCAGTATTTT
TRBJ2-3 NA TRBV29-1 NA CSVEETGWPDTQYF TGCAGCGTTGAAGAAACAGGGTGGCCAGATACGCAGTATTTT
TRBJ1-5 NA TRBV19 NA CASSEGPRINQPQHF TGTGCCAGTAGTGAGGGCCCCAGAATCAATCAGCCCCAGCATTTT
TRBJ1-2 NA TRBV19 few CASSKTLGQRNYGYTF TGTGCCAGTAGTAAGACCCTTGGACAGAGGAACTATGGCTACACCTTC
TRBJ2-5 NA TRBV5-6 NA CASSFRALEAQYF TGTGCCAGCAGCTTTAGGGCCTTAGAGGCTCAGTACTTC
TRBJ1-2 NA TRBV5-1 NA CASSLQGNYGYTF TGCGCCAGCAGCTTACAGGGAAACTATGGCTACACCTTC
TRBJ1-6 TRBD1 TRBV5-1 NA CASSPGQGSVSPLHF TGCGCCAGCAGCCCGGGACAGGGAAGCGTCTCACCCCTCCACTTT